Listed here are 26 T cell receptor beta chains from one sample, sequenced in a study of T cell repertoires in cytomegalovirus infection. No antigen is known for these receptors. TCRdb processed the reads anew with MiXCR; each CDR3 protein has one entry. The sample lists about 830,000 distinct CDR3 sequences; approximately 32% were seen once. This specimen was cultured CD8+ T cells from PBMCs, taken from culture after CMV antigen stimulation. Every receptor here comes from a human donor in good health (CMV status not recorded). Some clones in this sample may be carry-over from other donors' samples.

This clonotype has more than one count but fewer than ten. The chain links TRBV10-2 to TRBJ1-1; no definite D call. The CDR3 sequence is 15 residues long. Trimming took off 3 bases at V and 3 bases at J, with 14 bases between the two ends. Germline values: CDR1 WSHSY, CDR2 SAAADI. CDR3 nucleotides: TGCGCCAGCAGTGACCTAAGGACTCGGGACACTGAAGCTTTCTTT. Amino acids: CASSDLRTRDTEAFF.

This clonotype was counted only a few times. The rearrangement joins TRBV28 to TRBJ2-5, with 10 bases aligning to TRBD2. The CDR3 contains 16 residues. The germline V gene has CDR1 MDHEN and CDR2 SYDVKM. The V segment lost 6 bases and the J segment 5 bases; nucleotides outside the gene matches: 12. The DNA for the CDR3 is TGTGCCAGCAGCCCGGGACTAGCGATAGGCGGGGAGACCCAGTACTTC. Protein: CASSPGLAIGGETQYF.

This clonotype appeared many times. This rearrangement joins TRBV7-2 to TRBJ2-3; D unclear. The germline gives CDR1 SGHTA, CDR2 FQGNSA. V lost 4 bases and J 6 bases, leaving 20 bases between the germline ends. This CDR3 region has 16 residues. The CDR3: CASSSRLGSRIDTQYF. The CDR3 DNA is TGTGCCAGCAGCTCTCGCCTCGGTTCTCGGATCGATACGCAGTATTTT. The whole variable domain, filled in from reference TRBV7-2 and TRBJ2-3, reads GAGVSQSPSNKVTEKGKDVELRCDPISGHTALYWYRQSLGQGLEFLIYFQGNSAPDKSGLPSDRFSAERTGGSVSTLTIQRTQQEDSAVYLCASSSRLGSRIDTQYFGPGTRLTVL.

The V gene is TRBV19, the J gene TRBJ1-4, with D maybe TRBD1 (6 bases). This CDR3 comprises 19 residues. Trimming cost V 2 bases and J 6 bases, with 25 bases left between them. CDR1 LNHDA and CDR2 SQIVND come from the germline V gene (reference sequence). The CDR3 DNA reads TGTGCCAGTAGTATAATTGGACCCCTCGGGGGGCGCGCGGATGAAAAACTGTTTTTT. Translation gives CASSIIGPLGGRADEKLFF.

The J gene is TRBJ2-5, the V gene TRBV4-1; no reliable D call. In germline, CDR1 is MGHRA, CDR2 YSYEKL. The CDR3 has 12 residues. Trimming took 6 bases from V and 5 from J, leaving 10 bases between them. This chain's CDR3 is CASRNGLETQYF. CDR3 DNA: TGCGCCAGCAGGAACGGGCTGGAGACCCAGTACTTC.

J is TRBJ1-6 and V is TRBV27, with TRBD1 identical over 8 bases. The CDR3 is 14 residues long. The germline V gene has CDR1 MNHEY and CDR2 SMNVEV (reference sequence). The J segment lost 7 bases and the V segment lost 5 bases, leaving 4 bases of the junction unmatched. The CDR3, as DNA: TGTGCCAGCAGTACAGGGGGTCGGAATTCACCCCTCCACTTT. Protein: CASSTGGRNSPLHF.

The chain recombines TRBV5-1 with TRBJ2-1; 9 bases fit TRBD1. The junction had 12 bases not matched to a gene; V was cut back by 9 bases and J by 8 bases. The germline V gene encodes CDR1 SGHRS and CDR2 YFSETQ. This CDR3 contains 14 residues. For the CDR3, the DNA is TGCGCCACCGGGGAGGGGACAGGGATCTATGAGCAGTTCTTC. Translated: CATGEGTGIYEQFF.

This clonotype was counted between two and nine times. The V gene is TRBV19, the J gene TRBJ2-2; D is unclear. The CDR3 length is 14 residues. Germline lookup yields CDR1 LNHDA and CDR2 SQIVND (reference sequence). V was pared by 9 bases and J by 6 bases, with 17 bases between. The CDR3, as DNA: TGTGCCAGCTCGGTGGTCACCGAGGCCGGGGAGCTGTTTTTT. Translated: CASSVVTEAGELFF.

This clonotype was counted at least ten times. A read error may account for a junction end that differs from germline. V usage is TRBV7-6 and J usage is TRBJ1-1, with a tentative D call TRBD1 (5 bases). The CDR3 extends over 13 amino acids. CDR1 is SGHVS, CDR2 FNYEAQ, per germline. Here the CDR3 reads CASSLGWGTEAFF. The CDR3 nucleotides are TGTGCCAGCAGTTTAGGGTGGGGGACTGAAGCTTTCTTT.

This clonotype has just a few counts. The chain uses TRBV10-2 and TRBJ1-3; D gene ambiguous. This CDR3 is built from 14 residues. V was pared by 3 bases and J by 0 bases, with 6 bases between. In germline, CDR1 is WSHSY, CDR2 SAAADI. CDR3 in DNA: TGCGCCAGCAGTGACGACAACTCTGGAAACACCATATATTTT. Translation gives CASSDDNSGNTIYF.

The J gene is TRBJ2-2, the V gene TRBV12-3 or TRBV12-4; possibly TRBD1 for D (5 bases). The CDR3 is made up of 13 amino acids. Trimming took 6 bases from V and 7 from J, leaving 12 bases between them. In nucleotides, the CDR3 is TGTGCCAGCAGCCCCGCAGGGTTCGGGGAGCTGTTTTTT. It translates to CASSPAGFGELFF.

V and J are TRBV7-9 and TRBJ1-1, with TRBD1 identical over 9 bases. Germline V gene sequence: CDR1 SEHNR, CDR2 FQNEAQ (reference sequence). CDR3 length: 12 amino acids. V was clipped by 5 bases and J by 7 bases; unmatched bases: 2. The DNA for the CDR3 is TGTGCCAGCAGCGGACAGGGGAATGAAGCTTTCTTT. It translates to CASSGQGNEAFF.

The chain combines TRBV7-9 with TRBJ1-2; 12 bases are a match to TRBD1. With 4 bases clipped from V and 10 bases from J, the junction kept 7 bases outside the gene matches. Germline V gene data show CDR1 as SEHNR and CDR2 as FQNEAQ (reference sequence). This CDR3 is 14 amino acids long. CDR3 loop: CASSSGQGADDYTF. The CDR3 DNA follows: TGTGCCAGCAGCTCGGGACAGGGGGCCGATGACTACACCTTC.

As for this clonotype: This may be a read error: a much more frequent sequence differs by one nucleotide. The chain joins TRBV20-1 to TRBJ2-3, with TRBD2 matching 7 bases. There are 14 residues in the CDR3. Germline V gene data show CDR1 as DFQATT and CDR2 as SNEGSKA (reference sequence). The CDR3 region is CSTSAGTSTDTQYF. The CDR3 nucleotides read TGCAGTACTAGCGCCGGAACTAGCACAGATACGCAGTATTTT.

This clonotype was counted between two and nine times. V usage is TRBV7-9 and J usage is TRBJ2-7; D gene uncertain. The V gene's germline CDR1 is SEHNR and CDR2 FQNEAQ (reference sequence). The CDR3 totals 11 residues. The ends were cut back, 5 bases at V and 6 bases at J, with 8 bases in the middle. The CDR3 reads CASSPNREQYF. CDR3 DNA: TGTGCCAGCAGCCCGAACCGCGAGCAGTACTTC.

This clonotype has only one observation. A much larger clone differs by one base, so this may be a read error. The V call is TRBV19, the J call TRBJ2-1; D call uncertain. Germline values: CDR1 LNHDA, CDR2 SQIVND (reference sequence). The CDR3 contains 16 residues. CDR3 nucleotide sequence: TGTACCAGTAGTATACAATTTCGCAGATCCTACAATGAGCAGTTCTTC. Amino acids: CTSSIQFRRSYNEQFF.

The chain employs TRBV7-8 and TRBJ2-2, with 7 nucleotides matching TRBD1. CDR1 SGHVS and CDR2 FQNEAQ come from the germline V gene. The CDR3 length is 15 residues. V gave up 6 bases and J gave up 7 bases; unmatched junction bases: 11. The CDR3 loop reads CASRGQVSNVGELFF. The CDR3 nucleotides are TGTGCCAGCAGAGGACAGGTGTCTAACGTCGGGGAGCTGTTTTTT.

The chain uses TRBV27 and TRBJ1-6, with no clear D. The V gene's germline CDR1 is MNHEY and CDR2 SMNVEV (reference sequence). Between the trimmed V and J ends, which lost 5 bases and 7 bases, there was a span of 12 bases. The CDR3 contains 14 residues. The CDR3 is CASSPGVQNSPLHF. The CDR3 DNA is TGTGCCAGCAGTCCCGGGGTGCAGAATTCACCCCTCCACTTT.

This clonotype showed up just a few times. CDR3 region: CASSFSPATYEQYF. In DNA, the CDR3 is TGTGCCAGCAGCTTCAGCCCCGCAACCTACGAGCAGTACTTC. The J gene is TRBJ2-7, the V gene TRBV7-2, with D unresolved. Deletions cut 3 bases from V and 2 bases from J, with 11 bases between. CDR3 length: 14 residues. CDR1 is SGHTA, CDR2 FQGNSA, per germline.

The table lists this clonotype with many counts. V usage is TRBV7-8 and J usage is TRBJ1-2, with D maybe TRBD1 (6 bases). V was trimmed by 3 bases and J by 7 bases, leaving 30 bases between them. The CDR3 has 19 amino acids. Germline V gene data show CDR1 as SGHVS and CDR2 as FQNEAQ. DNA of the CDR3: TGTGCCAGCAGCTTGACCGGGGGGCTACACCAGCCGCGCGTGGGTGGCTACACCTTC. Residues: CASSLTGGLHQPRVGGYTF.

This sequence joins TRBV5-1 and TRBJ2-1; 7 bases match TRBD2. Losses at the gene ends were 3 bases for V and 2 bases for J; bases not matched to a gene: 5. This CDR3 contains 15 residues. In germline, CDR1 is SGHRS, CDR2 YFSETQ. In DNA, the CDR3 is TGCGCCAGCAGCTCCACTAGCGCCACCTACAATGAGCAGTTCTTC. It yields the protein CASSSTSATYNEQFF.

V gene TRBV6-6 combines with J gene TRBJ1-4, with 10 positions matching TRBD1. This CDR3 is built from 17 residues. Trimming cost V 2 bases and J 1 base; bases outside gene matches: 4. CDR1 and CDR2 (germline): MNHNY, SVGAGI (reference sequence). CDR3 nucleotide sequence: TGTGCCAGCAGTTACCCCGGGACAGGGGAAACTAATGAAAAACTGTTTTTT. Translating it yields CASSYPGTGETNEKLFF.

The table lists this clonotype with a few counts. J is TRBJ2-7 and V is TRBV11-2, with D uncertain. The germline CDR1 and CDR2 sequences are SGHAT and FQNNGV. This CDR3 has 17 amino acids. Trimming shortened V by 3 bases and J by 0 bases, and 18 bases separated the two germline ends. The CDR3 sequence is CASSLPPSLWGSYEQYF. The CDR3 region has the DNA TGTGCCAGCAGCTTGCCCCCCAGCCTCTGGGGCTCCTACGAGCAGTACTTC.

This clonotype was picked up a small number of times. Given a much more abundant clone one base away, this may be a read error. The V gene is TRBV7-9, the J gene TRBJ2-1; no clear D. Germline V gene data show CDR1 as SEHNR and CDR2 as FQNEAQ (reference sequence). V lost 2 bases to trimming and J lost 5 bases, with 4 bases between them. This CDR3 has 12 amino acids. CDR3 protein: CASSLMDNEQFF. Here the CDR3 DNA reads TGTGCCAGCAGCTTAATGGACAATGAGCAGTTCTTC.

This clonotype came up a few times. The V gene is TRBV7-3, the J gene TRBJ2-7; TRBD1 matches 8 bases. CDR3 size: 15 residues. Germline CDR1 SGHTA, CDR2 FQGTGA. V dropped 5 bases and J dropped 6; count of bases not matched to a gene: 12. In DNA form, the CDR3 reads TGTGCCAGCAGCCCTTGGGGGCAGGGGGCGGTCGAGCAGTACTTC. Its translation is CASSPWGQGAVEQYF.

This rearrangement joins TRBV7-2 to TRBJ1-1; D not resolved. V was clipped by 1 base and J by 7 bases, with 10 bases between them. From germline, CDR1 is SGHTA and CDR2 FQGNSA. This CDR3 has 13 amino acids. CDR3 loop: CASSLDPGVEAFF. For the CDR3, the DNA is TGTGCCAGCAGCTTAGACCCCGGAGTTGAAGCTTTCTTT.